Sequencing of this T cell receptor beta chain was carried out in a study of identical twins. Whole-study results and caveats: Cord blood beta clonotypes present at high abundance carried fewer insertions; no such pattern appeared in memory repertoires.

TCRdb re-derived calls from the 5' RACE reads in MiXCR, one entry per CDR3 protein. The sample has about 570,000 distinct CDR3 sequences, around 9.6% seen once. With respect to this clonotype: The antigen remains undetermined.

V was shortened by 0 bases and J by 3 bases, with 10 bases between the two germline ends. The V gene's germline CDR1 is SGHRS and CDR2 YFSETQ. The CDR3 length is 15 residues. These data were also filed under a second study, of yellow fever vaccine responses in identical twins. In that study: Twins' T cell vaccine responses reportedly looked partly convergent, partly personalized.

This chain links TRBV5-1 with TRBJ2-1; D not resolved. The clonotype was recovered from a young woman in good health. The specimen was PBMCs. The CDR3 DNA reads TGCGCCAGCAGCTTGGGGCTAGTCGGCTACAATGAGCAGTTCTTC. The encoded protein is CASSLGLVGYNEQFF.